This T cell receptor (beta chain) was observed in a study of blood T cell repertoires in COVID-19. Some clones are missing from TCRdb's copy, which holds only in-frame ones; the method was immunoSEQ multiplex PCR. Here the sample spans fewer than 500,000 clones, around nine tenths being singletons. Germline assignment: CDR1 KGHSH and CDR2 LQKENI. The CDR3 sequence is 16 residues long. With V trimmed by 2 bases and J by 3 bases, 8 bases remained unmatched. The V call is TRBV18, the J call TRBJ1-1; 8 nucleotides line up with TRBD1. Sequencing was carried out using PBMCs or T cells enriched from blood (not recorded which). This clonotype was obtained from a woman in her late teens or twenties with acute COVID-19. CDR3 protein: CASSPGQGASHTEAFF. The CDR3 coding sequence is TGTGCCAGCTCACCAGGGCAGGGGGCGAGTCACACTGAAGCTTTCTTT.